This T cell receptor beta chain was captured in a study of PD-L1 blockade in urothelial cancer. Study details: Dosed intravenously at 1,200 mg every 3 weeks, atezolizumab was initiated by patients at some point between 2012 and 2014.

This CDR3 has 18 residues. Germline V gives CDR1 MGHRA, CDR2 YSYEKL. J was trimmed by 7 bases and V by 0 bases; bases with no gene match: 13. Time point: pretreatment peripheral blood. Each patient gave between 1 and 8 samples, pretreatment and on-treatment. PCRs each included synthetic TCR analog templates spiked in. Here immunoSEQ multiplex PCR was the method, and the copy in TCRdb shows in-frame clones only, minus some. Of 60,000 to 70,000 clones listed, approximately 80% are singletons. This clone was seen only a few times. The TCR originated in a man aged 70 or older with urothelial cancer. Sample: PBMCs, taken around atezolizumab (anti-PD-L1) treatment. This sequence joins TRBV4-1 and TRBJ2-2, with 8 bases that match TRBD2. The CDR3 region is CASSQEGASREGNGELFF. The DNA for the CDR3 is TGCGCCAGCAGCCAAGAAGGGGCGAGTCGGGAGGGTAACGGGGAGCTGTTTTTT.